A selection of T cell receptor beta chains follows, all from one sample in a study of CD8+ T cells in alopecia areata. This table comes from immunoSEQ multiplex PCR, and its TCRdb copy is limited to in-frame clones, with some not included. This sample has about 140,000 clones, with about two thirds found just once. Sample: CD8+ T cells sorted from blood. These receptors were obtained from a human donor in good health. Both conserved end residues are part of each CDR3. Each record gives: clone size, J gene, CDR3 length, V gene, D gene, CDR3 protein, CDR3 DNA. A D gene is named only where the DNA matches it firmly. A row's size may be missing; if present it is once, few, many or a size class.

clone_size: NA; j_call: TRBJ2-6; cdr3_length: 14; v_call: TRBV2; d_call: NA; cdr3_aa: CASSPGAGANVLTF; cdr3_nt: TGTGCCAGCAGTCCAGGGGCAGGGGCCAACGTCCTGACTTTC
clone_size: NA; j_call: TRBJ2-2; cdr3_length: 16; v_call: TRBV9; d_call: TRBD2; cdr3_aa: CASSVGLAAATGELFF; cdr3_nt: TGTGCCAGCAGCGTAGGTCTAGCGGCGGCTACCGGGGAGCTGTTTTTT
clone_size: few; j_call: TRBJ2-5; cdr3_length: 13; v_call: TRBV5-1; d_call: NA; cdr3_aa: CATSFSDQETQYF; cdr3_nt: TGCGCCACCTCATTTTCGGATCAAGAGACCCAGTACTTC
clone_size: NA; j_call: TRBJ2-3; cdr3_length: 15; v_call: TRBV7-9; d_call: NA; cdr3_aa: CASSPISRDWDTQYF; cdr3_nt: TGTGCCAGCAGCCCTATATCCCGGGATTGGGATACGCAGTATTTT
clone_size: NA; j_call: TRBJ2-3; cdr3_length: 12; v_call: TRBV9; d_call: NA; cdr3_aa: CASSPVKDTQYF; cdr3_nt: TGTGCCAGCAGTCCAGTAAAAGATACGCAGTATTTT
clone_size: once; j_call: TRBJ2-1; cdr3_length: 13; v_call: TRBV5-1; d_call: TRBD2; cdr3_aa: CASSWTSGNEQFF; cdr3_nt: TGCGCCAGCAGCTGGACTAGCGGTAATGAGCAGTTCTTC
clone_size: NA; j_call: TRBJ1-2; cdr3_length: 9; v_call: TRBV6-1; d_call: NA; cdr3_aa: CAIDTGYTF; cdr3_nt: TGTGCCATCGACACCGGCTACACCTTC
clone_size: few; j_call: TRBJ2-2; cdr3_length: 15; v_call: TRBV25-1; d_call: NA; cdr3_aa: CASRGGTLNTGELFF; cdr3_nt: TGTGCCAGCAGGGGCGGGACACTGAACACCGGGGAGCTGTTTTTT
clone_size: NA; j_call: TRBJ2-3; cdr3_length: 13; v_call: TRBV5-6; d_call: NA; cdr3_aa: CASINALKDTQYF; cdr3_nt: TGTGCCAGCATCAACGCCCTTAAGGATACGCAGTATTTT
clone_size: NA; j_call: TRBJ1-5; cdr3_length: 15; v_call: TRBV11-2; d_call: TRBD1; cdr3_aa: CASSFGTGGNQPQHF; cdr3_nt: TGTGCCAGCAGCTTTGGGACAGGGGGCAATCAGCCCCAGCATTTT
clone_size: NA; j_call: TRBJ2-7; cdr3_length: 16; v_call: TRBV27; d_call: NA; cdr3_aa: CASSFSVGDTSYEQYF; cdr3_nt: TGTGCCAGCAGTTTTAGCGTCGGGGATACGTCCTACGAGCAGTACTTC
clone_size: NA; j_call: TRBJ2-7; cdr3_length: 15; v_call: TRBV11-2; d_call: TRBD1; cdr3_aa: CASSPRDSRIGEQYF; cdr3_nt: TGTGCCAGCAGCCCAAGGGACAGTCGAATAGGCGAGCAGTACTTC
clone_size: NA; j_call: TRBJ2-1; cdr3_length: 15; v_call: TRBV5-1; d_call: NA; cdr3_aa: CASSLEGVGYNEQFF; cdr3_nt: TGCGCCAGCAGCTTGGAGGGAGTAGGCTACAATGAGCAGTTCTTC
clone_size: NA; j_call: TRBJ2-3; cdr3_length: 11; v_call: TRBV28; d_call: NA; cdr3_aa: CASSYSDTQYF; cdr3_nt: TGTGCCAGCAGTTACTCAGATACGCAGTATTTT
clone_size: few; j_call: TRBJ2-7; cdr3_length: 17; v_call: TRBV7-9; d_call: TRBD1; cdr3_aa: CASSPLRTGSQLNEQYF; cdr3_nt: TGTGCCAGCAGCCCTTTGAGGACAGGGAGCCAACTGAACGAGCAGTACTTC
clone_size: few; j_call: TRBJ1-1; cdr3_length: 16; v_call: TRBV7-9; d_call: TRBD1; cdr3_aa: CASSSRQGAGNTEAFF; cdr3_nt: TGTGCCAGCAGCTCTAGACAGGGGGCGGGGAACACTGAAGCTTTCTTT
clone_size: NA; j_call: TRBJ2-6; cdr3_length: 19; v_call: TRBV5-4; d_call: NA; cdr3_aa: CASENPEGPSSLGANVLTF; cdr3_nt: TGTGCCAGCGAGAACCCAGAAGGCCCCAGCTCTCTCGGGGCCAACGTCCTGACTTTC
clone_size: NA; j_call: TRBJ2-1; cdr3_length: 19; v_call: TRBV11-2; d_call: TRBD2; cdr3_aa: CASSLTGSVAGGPHNEQFF; cdr3_nt: TGTGCCAGCAGCTTAACAGGATCGGTAGCGGGAGGGCCCCACAATGAGCAGTTCTTC
clone_size: few; j_call: TRBJ2-1; cdr3_length: 11; v_call: TRBV11-2; d_call: NA; cdr3_aa: CASSTKNEQFF; cdr3_nt: TGTGCCAGCAGCACCAAAAATGAGCAGTTCTTC
clone_size: NA; j_call: TRBJ2-6; cdr3_length: 15; v_call: TRBV4-1; d_call: TRBD2; cdr3_aa: CASSPGGSGANVLTF; cdr3_nt: TGCGCCAGCAGCCCGGGGGGCTCTGGGGCCAACGTCCTGACTTTC
clone_size: NA; j_call: TRBJ1-5; cdr3_length: 15; v_call: TRBV6-6; d_call: TRBD1; cdr3_aa: CASSYYWDSYQPQHF; cdr3_nt: TGTGCCAGCAGTTACTATTGGGACAGTTACCAGCCCCAGCATTTT
clone_size: few; j_call: TRBJ1-5; cdr3_length: 14; v_call: TRBV4-1; d_call: TRBD1; cdr3_aa: CASSLDRVGQPQHF; cdr3_nt: TGCGCCAGCAGCCTAGACAGGGTAGGTCAGCCCCAGCATTTT
clone_size: once; j_call: TRBJ2-7; cdr3_length: 14; v_call: TRBV30; d_call: NA; cdr3_aa: CAWSVLGVSYEQYF; cdr3_nt: TGTGCCTGGAGTGTACTGGGGGTTAGCTACGAGCAGTACTTC
clone_size: NA; j_call: TRBJ2-7; cdr3_length: 15; v_call: TRBV9; d_call: TRBD1; cdr3_aa: CASSLGQGFSYEQYF; cdr3_nt: TGTGCCAGCAGCTTAGGACAGGGCTTCTCCTACGAGCAGTACTTC
clone_size: NA; j_call: TRBJ2-7; cdr3_length: 14; v_call: TRBV5-6; d_call: NA; cdr3_aa: CASSRNRVPYEQYF; cdr3_nt: TGTGCCAGCAGCCGCAACCGTGTCCCCTACGAGCAGTACTTC
clone_size: NA; j_call: TRBJ1-2; cdr3_length: 11; v_call: TRBV27; d_call: NA; cdr3_aa: CASTVQEGYTF; cdr3_nt: TGTGCCAGCACTGTTCAGGAAGGCTACACCTTC
clone_size: few; j_call: TRBJ2-7; cdr3_length: 12; v_call: TRBV29-1; d_call: NA; cdr3_aa: CSVGVMGYEQYF; cdr3_nt: TGCAGCGTGGGGGTCATGGGCTACGAGCAGTACTTC
clone_size: NA; j_call: TRBJ2-5; cdr3_length: 14; v_call: TRBV6-5; d_call: NA; cdr3_aa: CASSYVATRETQYF; cdr3_nt: TGTGCCAGCAGTTACGTAGCAACCAGAGAGACCCAGTACTTC
clone_size: few; j_call: TRBJ2-7; cdr3_length: 11; v_call: TRBV29-1; d_call: NA; cdr3_aa: CSVHSSYEQYF; cdr3_nt: TGCAGCGTTCATAGCTCCTACGAGCAGTACTTC
clone_size: once; j_call: TRBJ2-5; cdr3_length: 11; v_call: TRBV29-1; d_call: NA; cdr3_aa: CSVEDRMGRHF; cdr3_nt: TGCAGCGTTGAAGATCGTATGGGTCGGCACTTC
clone_size: NA; j_call: TRBJ1-1; cdr3_length: 10; v_call: TRBV29-1; d_call: NA; cdr3_aa: CSVDYTEAFF; cdr3_nt: TGCAGCGTTGACTACACTGAAGCTTTCTTT
clone_size: few; j_call: TRBJ2-1; cdr3_length: 12; v_call: TRBV5-4; d_call: NA; cdr3_aa: CASSDRYNEQFF; cdr3_nt: TGTGCCAGCAGCGATCGTTACAATGAGCAGTTCTTC
clone_size: NA; j_call: TRBJ2-1; cdr3_length: 14; v_call: TRBV5-1; d_call: TRBD2; cdr3_aa: CASSSSGRNNEQFF; cdr3_nt: TGCGCCAGCAGCTCGAGCGGGAGGAACAATGAGCAGTTCTTC
clone_size: NA; j_call: TRBJ2-3; cdr3_length: 14; v_call: TRBV7-2; d_call: TRBD2; cdr3_aa: CASSLTSGRNTQYF; cdr3_nt: TGTGCCAGCAGCCTCACTAGCGGGAGGAATACGCAGTATTTT
clone_size: NA; j_call: TRBJ2-2; cdr3_length: 15; v_call: TRBV13; d_call: TRBD1; cdr3_aa: CASRLGQFYTGELFF; cdr3_nt: TGTGCCAGCAGACTGGGACAGTTCTACACCGGGGAGCTGTTTTTT
clone_size: medium-sized; j_call: TRBJ1-4; cdr3_length: 14; v_call: TRBV25-1; d_call: TRBD1; cdr3_aa: CASSEWDRAEKLFF; cdr3_nt: TGTGCCAGCAGTGAGTGGGACAGGGCTGAAAAACTGTTTTTT
clone_size: NA; j_call: TRBJ2-1; cdr3_length: 10; v_call: TRBV7-9; d_call: NA; cdr3_aa: CASSDNEQFF; cdr3_nt: TGTGCCAGCAGCGATAATGAGCAGTTCTTC
clone_size: few; j_call: TRBJ2-5; cdr3_length: 18; v_call: TRBV7-4; d_call: TRBD2; cdr3_aa: CASSPRTSGRPYQETQYF; cdr3_nt: TGTGCCAGCAGCCCGAGGACTAGCGGGAGGCCGTACCAAGAGACCCAGTACTTC
clone_size: once; j_call: TRBJ2-1; cdr3_length: 14; v_call: TRBV27; d_call: NA; cdr3_aa: CASSFLGPDNEQFF; cdr3_nt: TGTGCCAGCAGTTTCCTCGGGCCCGACAATGAGCAGTTCTTC
clone_size: NA; j_call: TRBJ2-7; cdr3_length: 16; v_call: TRBV4-1; d_call: TRBD1; cdr3_aa: CASSQAGTGDSYEQYF; cdr3_nt: TGCGCCAGCAGCCAAGCTGGGACAGGGGACTCCTACGAGCAGTACTTC
clone_size: NA; j_call: TRBJ1-1; cdr3_length: 14; v_call: TRBV7-9; d_call: TRBD1; cdr3_aa: CASSTGTVNTEAFF; cdr3_nt: TGTGCCAGCAGCACCGGGACAGTGAACACTGAAGCTTTCTTT
clone_size: NA; j_call: TRBJ2-1; cdr3_length: 16; v_call: TRBV15; d_call: TRBD1; cdr3_aa: CATRPTGTGVINEQFF; cdr3_nt: TGTGCCACCAGACCGACCGGGACAGGGGTGATCAATGAGCAGTTCTTC
clone_size: NA; j_call: TRBJ1-5; cdr3_length: 14; v_call: TRBV5-1; d_call: TRBD1; cdr3_aa: CASSLGTGGQPQHF; cdr3_nt: TGCGCCAGCAGCCTGGGGACAGGGGGTCAGCCCCAGCATTTT
clone_size: few; j_call: TRBJ2-5; cdr3_length: 14; v_call: TRBV9; d_call: NA; cdr3_aa: CASSQKGGYGTQYF; cdr3_nt: TGCGCCAGCAGCCAAAAGGGGGGATACGGGACCCAGTACTTC
clone_size: NA; j_call: TRBJ2-1; cdr3_length: 10; v_call: TRBV29-1; d_call: NA; cdr3_aa: CSVGLNEQFF; cdr3_nt: TGCAGCGTGGGGTTAAATGAGCAGTTCTTC
clone_size: NA; j_call: TRBJ2-1; cdr3_length: 10; v_call: TRBV25-1; d_call: NA; cdr3_aa: CASFSGEQFF; cdr3_nt: TGTGCCAGCTTCAGCGGGGAGCAGTTCTTC
clone_size: NA; j_call: TRBJ1-2; cdr3_length: 13; v_call: TRBV27; d_call: NA; cdr3_aa: CASRGDAYYGYTF; cdr3_nt: TGTGCCAGCCGGGGGGACGCCTACTATGGCTACACCTTC
clone_size: few; j_call: TRBJ2-1; cdr3_length: 12; v_call: TRBV10-3; d_call: NA; cdr3_aa: CATRPQGYEQFF; cdr3_nt: TGTGCCACTCGACCACAGGGTTATGAGCAGTTCTTC
clone_size: NA; j_call: TRBJ2-1; cdr3_length: 17; v_call: TRBV19; d_call: NA; cdr3_aa: CASSILLSLGVWYEQFF; cdr3_nt: TGTGCCAGTAGTATTCTTCTATCCCTGGGAGTTTGGTATGAGCAGTTCTTC
clone_size: NA; j_call: TRBJ2-6; cdr3_length: 13; v_call: TRBV27; d_call: NA; cdr3_aa: CASSWGGANVLTF; cdr3_nt: TGTGCCAGCAGCTGGGGCGGGGCCAACGTCCTGACTTTC
clone_size: NA; j_call: TRBJ2-1; cdr3_length: 15; v_call: TRBV6-4; d_call: NA; cdr3_aa: CASSSGQRDYNEQFF; cdr3_nt: TGTGCCAGCAGTTCTGGACAGCGGGACTACAATGAGCAGTTCTTC
clone_size: NA; j_call: TRBJ2-7; cdr3_length: 15; v_call: TRBV7-6; d_call: NA; cdr3_aa: CASSRGATSGYEQYF; cdr3_nt: TGTGCCAGCAGCCGGGGTGCGACATCCGGATACGAGCAGTACTTC
clone_size: NA; j_call: TRBJ1-2; cdr3_length: 16; v_call: TRBV9; d_call: TRBD1; cdr3_aa: CASRSGTGDSGYGYTF; cdr3_nt: TGTGCCAGCCGATCGGGAACAGGGGATTCGGGCTATGGCTACACCTTC
clone_size: NA; j_call: TRBJ1-1; cdr3_length: 13; v_call: TRBV29-1; d_call: NA; cdr3_aa: CSVDQAMNTEAFF; cdr3_nt: TGCAGCGTTGATCAGGCAATGAACACTGAAGCTTTCTTT
clone_size: NA; j_call: TRBJ2-7; cdr3_length: 13; v_call: TRBV27; d_call: NA; cdr3_aa: CASSPLSSYEQYF; cdr3_nt: TGTGCCAGCAGTCCCCTATCCTCCTACGAGCAGTACTTC
clone_size: NA; j_call: TRBJ2-4; cdr3_length: 15; v_call: TRBV10-3; d_call: TRBD2; cdr3_aa: CAISVGLADKNIQYF; cdr3_nt: TGTGCCATCAGTGTGGGGCTAGCGGACAAAAACATTCAGTACTTC
clone_size: NA; j_call: TRBJ2-3; cdr3_length: 13; v_call: TRBV29-1; d_call: TRBD2; cdr3_aa: CSVTGGFTDTQYF; cdr3_nt: TGCAGCGTTACGGGAGGGTTTACAGATACGCAGTATTTT
clone_size: NA; j_call: TRBJ1-5; cdr3_length: 15; v_call: TRBV4-1; d_call: TRBD1; cdr3_aa: CASSRVDRGDQPQHF; cdr3_nt: TGCGCCAGCAGCCGAGTGGACAGGGGAGATCAGCCCCAGCATTTT